This TCR beta chain was observed in a study of blood T cell repertoires in COVID-19 (TCRdb year 2020). Study-level background: Samples from collaborators originated in the United States, Italy and Spain and spanned both the acute and convalescent phases of COVID-19. Where available, HLA class I and class II types were taken from metadata supplied by the sample provider and were not determined by assay-based typing. The dataset comprised deeply sampled blood TCRbeta repertoires from subjects exposed to, actively infected with, or recovered from COVID-19. The sample metadata nearly always contained a de-identified subject ID, COVID-19 status, age in years and sex. The repertoires were made available in a free public database intended to serve as a resource for research on the immune response to SARS-CoV-2. Samples were obtained from the ongoing ImmuneRACE study (first 160 participants) and from 1,254 subjects provided by 6 global collaborators. The prospective study material was composed of cDNA or gDNA derived from T cells, B-cell-depleted T cells, or PBMCs. Summary of the overall study and its limitations: The quantity of clinical and demographic metadata differed by source and by participant and was supplied without curation.

TCRbeta CDR3 regions were amplified from genomic DNA using the immunoSEQ Assay, a bias-controlled multiplex PCR. In the source study's methods: The number of nucleated cells in each sample was estimated by amplification of reference gene primers within the assay. To quantify the absolute abundance of each unique TCRbeta CDR3 rearrangement, sequence reads were collapsed and filtered. For each sample, productive Simpson clonality was calculated as the square root of Simpson's diversity index over productive rearrangements. Drawn from immuneACCESS, this table holds only the in-frame rearrangements with V and J called that TCRdb kept. Clones are partly lost; checked studies trace under half to an unresolved V gene and leave the rest unexplained. V and J calls and clone size are as listed in that table; D and trimming were resolved from the DNA. This sample holds around 140,000 clones; about nine tenths were observed only once. Jointly, the top ten make up roughly 35% of the sample.

From cysteine to phenylalanine, the CDR3 is 18 amino acids long. CDR3 DNA only is kept here, 54 bases in frame from base 1. V loses 3 bases, J loses 5 bases, and the germline ends lie 21 bases apart. CDR1 and CDR2, per the germline V gene, are SGDLS and YYNGEE. A second Seattle source provided samples from volunteer blood donors who had recovered from COVID-19. Collaborating institutions collected whole blood in K2EDTA tubes following their own protocols. For TCRbeta analysis, collaborators shipped samples in one of three forms: frozen whole blood, isolated PBMCs, or DNA extracted from either of those sample types. A note on this clone: What this receptor recognizes is not known. The input lacks base qualities; no much larger clone sits a single base away.

This receptor was taken from a man in his fifties who had recovered from COVID-19. This receptor chain uses TRBV9 and TRBJ1-6, and the D gene may be TRBD1, 5 bases matching. Sequencing input: peripheral blood. Here is the DNA: TGTGCCAGCAGCGCTTCACTTCTGGGGGGGGACCATAATTCACCCCTCCACTTT. It is translated as CASSASLLGGDHNSPLHF.